A selection of T cell receptor beta chains follows, all from one sample in a study of CD8+ T cells in alopecia areata. Assay used: immunoSEQ multiplex PCR; TCRdb lists only in-frame clones, some missing. The table includes about 210,000 clones, approximately 70% detected once. The material was CD4+ T cells sorted from blood, obtained around week 46, from a patient treated with tofacitinib. The receptors originated from a human donor with alopecia areata. Both conserved end residues are part of each CDR3. A D gene is named only where the DNA matches it firmly. Clone size is stated in some rows and not others, as once, few, many or a class when expanded.

D,V,size,J,CDR3,DNA
TRBD1,TRBV10-2,NA,TRBJ1-2,CASSQGEGYGYTF,TGCGCCAGCAGCCAGGGGGAAGGCTATGGCTACACCTTC
NA,TRBV5-1,few,TRBJ1-1,CASSLVVAGNTEAFF,TGCGCCAGCAGCTTAGTCGTGGCGGGAAACACTGAAGCTTTCTTT
TRBD1,TRBV6-5,NA,TRBJ1-1,CASRTPGQDEAFF,TGTGCCAGCAGGACTCCGGGACAGGATGAAGCTTTCTTT
TRBD1,TRBV18,NA,TRBJ2-7,CASSKTGEEQYF,TGTGCCAGCTCAAAGACAGGGGAGGAGCAGTACTTC
TRBD1,TRBV2,NA,TRBJ1-2,CASSVGQYGYTF,TGTGCCAGCAGTGTGGGACAGTATGGCTACACCTTC
NA,TRBV30,few,TRBJ1-3,CAWSAGTRRWNTIYF,TGTGCCTGGAGTGCCGGGACCCGGAGGTGGAACACCATATATTTT
NA,TRBV25-1,NA,TRBJ1-2,CASSHRGDSNYGYTF,TGTGCCAGCAGCCATCGAGGGGACTCTAACTATGGCTACACCTTC
TRBD1,TRBV5-1,few,TRBJ2-1,CASSLGQGQFF,TGCGCCAGCAGCCTGGGACAGGGACAGTTCTTC
NA,TRBV18,NA,TRBJ2-2,CASSPRLPDSNTGELFF,TGTGCCAGCTCACCGAGACTCCCGGATTCGAACACCGGGGAGCTGTTTTTT
NA,TRBV9,few,TRBJ2-2,CASSVGQGSTGELFF,TGTGCCAGCAGCGTAGGCCAGGGTAGCACCGGGGAGCTGTTTTTT
NA,TRBV7-6,NA,TRBJ2-3,CASSLAYGGTDTQYF,TGTGCCAGCAGCTTAGCGTACGGAGGGACAGATACGCAGTATTTT
TRBD2,TRBV15,once,TRBJ2-1,CATSVSGRNNEQFF,TGTGCCACCAGCGTCAGCGGGAGAAACAATGAGCAGTTCTTC
NA,TRBV7-2,NA,TRBJ2-7,CASSTGQGLSEQYF,TGTGCCAGCAGCACAGGCCAGGGGTTGAGCGAGCAGTACTTC
TRBD1,TRBV4-3,NA,TRBJ2-2,CASSQGDRIEPGELFF,TGCGCCAGCAGCCAAGGGGACAGGATCGAACCCGGGGAGCTGTTTTTT
NA,TRBV29-1,few,TRBJ2-5,CSNIEGGETQYF,TGCAGCAATATAGAGGGGGGGGAGACCCAGTACTTC
NA,TRBV29-1,NA,TRBJ1-1,CSVELGPAEAFF,TGCAGCGTTGAACTCGGGCCGGCTGAAGCTTTCTTT
TRBD1,TRBV29-1,NA,TRBJ1-5,CSISPDRGQPQHF,TGCAGCATCAGCCCGGACAGGGGGCAGCCCCAGCATTTT
NA,TRBV6-5,NA,TRBJ2-7,CASRALLQRQQYF,TGTGCCAGCAGGGCCCTTCTTCAAAGACAGCAGTACTTC
NA,TRBV29-1,NA,TRBJ1-1,CSSRTGNTEAFF,TGCAGCTCACGGACGGGGAACACTGAAGCTTTCTTT
NA,TRBV5-1,NA,TRBJ2-3,CASSLKWDTQYF,TGCGCCAGCAGCTTGAAATGGGATACGCAGTATTTT
NA,TRBV7-2,NA,TRBJ1-2,CASSFSNPNYGYTF,TGTGCCAGCAGCTTCTCTAATCCGAACTATGGCTACACCTTC
TRBD2,TRBV4-1,few,TRBJ2-7,CASSQGEGSIYEQYF,TGCGCCAGCAGCCAAGGGGAGGGCTCGATTTACGAGCAGTACTTC
NA,TRBV19,NA,TRBJ2-2,CASSYRVLSTGELFF,TGTGCCAGTAGTTACCGGGTTCTCTCTACCGGGGAGCTGTTTTTT
TRBD1,TRBV15,once,TRBJ1-4,CATSPGTGELFF,TGTGCCACCAGCCCCGGGACAGGGGAACTGTTTTTT
NA,TRBV6-5,NA,TRBJ2-2,CASSPPRSFGELFF,TGTGCCAGCAGTCCCCCTCGCTCCTTCGGGGAGCTGTTTTTT
NA,TRBV2,NA,TRBJ2-7,CASSEGTRFEQYF,TGTGCCAGCAGTGAGGGAACTCGTTTCGAGCAGTACTTC
TRBD1,TRBV30,NA,TRBJ1-2,CAWVRDSYGYTF,TGTGCCTGGGTTCGGGACAGCTATGGCTACACCTTC
NA,TRBV5-6,once,TRBJ2-7,CASSQTGPRDYEQYF,TGTGCCAGCAGCCAAACAGGGCCTCGGGACTACGAGCAGTACTTC
NA,TRBV29-1,few,TRBJ2-5,CSVGPIVETQYF,TGCAGCGTTGGGCCGATCGTGGAGACCCAGTACTTC
NA,TRBV7-3,few,TRBJ2-3,CASSFRGSTDTQYF,TGTGCCAGCAGCTTCCGGGGTAGCACAGATACGCAGTATTTT